A single sample gave rise to the 29 T cell receptor beta chains below, sequenced in a study of Ad26.COV2.S vaccination and SARS-CoV-2 variants. Produced via immunoSEQ multiplex PCR; TCRdb's table is partial and in-frame only. The table has fewer than 400,000 clones, 70% to 90% seen once. Treatment reported: around 19 received Ad26.COV2.S at low or high dose, single or two shots; 5 received placebo; per-sample allocation not given. Collection of the samples took place on day 63 after the first injection of vaccine or placebo. The input for sequencing was peripheral blood, taken in a trial of Ad26.COV2.S vaccine versus placebo. The receptors come from a person between 18 and 65 years old who received the Ad26.COV2.S COVID-19 vaccine or a placebo.

The genes are TRBV6-6 and TRBJ1-5, with TRBD1 matching 10 bases. The junction had 8 bases not matched to a gene; V was cut back by 5 bases and J by 7 bases. The CDR3 is 15 residues long. Germline assignment: CDR1 MNHNY and CDR2 SVGAGI (reference sequence). DNA of the CDR3: TGTGCCAGCAGTCCCGACAGGGGGCTCGAACAGCCCCAGCATTTT. It is translated as CASSPDRGLEQPQHF.

This clone has just a few counts. The chain is built from TRBV28 and TRBJ1-2; tentative D call: TRBD1 (6 bases). This CDR3 has 13 residues. Germline assignment: CDR1 MDHEN and CDR2 SYDVKM. V lost 6 bases and J lost 4, with 12 bases in between. CDR3 coding DNA: TGTGCCAGCAGCGAAGGACAGAGCTATGGCTACACCTTC. Translating gives CASSEGQSYGYTF.

There are a few counts of this clone. The rearrangement joins TRBV9 to TRBJ1-4, with 8 positions matching TRBD1. From germline, CDR1 is SGDLS and CDR2 YYNGEE. The CDR3 is made up of 16 amino acids. Trimming took 4 bases from V and 0 from J; bases not matched to a gene: 5. The CDR3 loop is CASSPDRASTNEKLFF. The DNA of the CDR3 is TGTGCCAGCAGCCCGGACAGGGCCTCAACTAATGAAAAACTGTTTTTT.

This sequence joins TRBV5-1 and TRBJ2-1, with 13 bases that match TRBD2. J gave up 4 bases and V 0 bases, and 4 bases lay outside the gene matches. The CDR3 has 17 residues. The germline CDR1 and CDR2 sequences are SGHRS and YFSETQ. This CDR3 reads CASSLVTSGGPYNEQFF. The DNA of the CDR3 is TGCGCCAGCAGCTTGGTGACTAGCGGGGGGCCTTACAATGAGCAGTTCTTC. The complete variable domain, with remaining parts taken from reference TRBV5-1 and TRBJ2-1, reads KAGVTQTPRYLIKTRGQQVTLSCSPISGHRSVSWYQQTPGQGLQFLFEYFSETQRNKGNFPGRFSGRQFSNSRSEMNVSTLELGDSALYLCASSLVTSGGPYNEQFFGPGTRLTVL.

The rearrangement joins TRBV3-1 (or the pseudogene TRBV3-2) to TRBJ2-1; either TRBD1 or TRBD2 may fit D (5 bases each). Germline assignment: CDR1 LGHDT and CDR2 YNNKEL (reference sequence). The V end was cut by 4 bases, the J end by 6 bases, with 10 bases between. CDR3 size: 13 residues. The CDR3 nucleotides are TGTGCCAGCAGCCCGCAGAGGGGCAATGAGCAGTTCTTC. Translating it yields CASSPQRGNEQFF.

The rearrangement uses TRBV7-9 and TRBJ1-2, with D unclear. This CDR3 has 12 residues. Trimming stripped 5 bases from V and 8 bases from J, with 12 bases between. Germline V gene lookup returns CDR1 SEHNR and CDR2 FQNEAQ (reference sequence). CDR3 bases: TGTGCCAGCAGCCTCCATGAATTGGGCTACACCTTC. Its translation is CASSLHELGYTF.

The V and J genes are TRBV7-3 and TRBJ2-2; 11 nucleotides agree with TRBD1. From germline, CDR1 is SGHTA and CDR2 FQGTGA. The CDR3 is 16 amino acids. V lost 3 bases, J lost 5 bases, and 5 bases stayed unmatched. This CDR3 is CASSFGTGGLTGELFF. CDR3 DNA sequence: TGTGCCAGCAGCTTTGGGACAGGGGGATTAACCGGGGAGCTGTTTTTT.

J is TRBJ2-1 and V is TRBV10-2, with a tentative D call TRBD1 (7 bases). CDR1 and CDR2 from the germline V gene are WSHSY and SAAADI. The V and J ends lost 8 bases and 0 bases respectively, with 23 bases between them. This CDR3 has 18 residues. CDR3 coding DNA: TGCGCCAGCCTTTATCCCGGTTTGCAGGGGGGCTCCTACAATGAGCAGTTCTTC. Amino acid sequence: CASLYPGLQGGSYNEQFF.

The V gene is TRBV4-1, the J gene TRBJ2-1; D not certain. Trimming cost V 4 bases and J 5 bases, with 12 bases left between them. The CDR3 is 14 residues long. Germline V gene lookup returns CDR1 MGHRA and CDR2 YSYEKL. CDR3: CASSLVGGDNEQFF. The DNA of the CDR3 is TGCGCCAGCAGCCTCGTTGGCGGTGACAATGAGCAGTTCTTC.

V is TRBV3-1 (or the pseudogene TRBV3-2) and J is TRBJ2-7; 8 bases map to TRBD2. The CDR3 has 17 amino acids. The ends lost 1 base at V and 4 bases at J; junction bases unmatched: 12. Looked up from germline, CDR1 is LGHDT and CDR2 is YNNKEL (reference sequence). The CDR3 DNA follows: TGTGCCAGCAGCCAAGGAAGGATTGGGGCGGGGGGTTACGAGCAGTACTTC. It translates to CASSQGRIGAGGYEQYF.

The V call is TRBV7-9, the J call TRBJ2-2; 11 bases map to TRBD2. The germline V gene encodes CDR1 SEHNR and CDR2 FQNEAQ (reference sequence). The CDR3 has 19 residues. J was trimmed by 4 bases and V by 2 bases; bases with no gene match: 12. CDR3 amino acids: CASSLIASGGPRGTGELFF. CDR3 sequence (DNA): TGTGCCAGCAGCTTAATAGCTAGCGGGGGGCCCCGAGGCACCGGGGAGCTGTTTTTT. The full variable domain, in which reference TRBV7-9 and TRBJ2-2 provide the parts outside the CDR3, is DTGVSQNPRHKITKRGQNVTFRCDPISEHNRLYWYRQTLGQGPEFLTYFQNEAQLEKSRLLSDRFSAERPKGSFSTLEIQRTEQGDSAMYLCASSLIASGGPRGTGELFFGEGSRLTVL.

The chain carries TRBV5-5 and TRBJ2-7; TRBD1 might be the D (6 bases). V shed 6 bases and J shed 3 bases, with 16 bases lying between them. The CDR3 is made up of 14 amino acids. Germline V gene data show CDR1 as SGHKS and CDR2 as YYEKEE (reference sequence). DNA for the CDR3: TGTGCCAGCAACAGGATGGGGGACAACTACGAGCAGTACTTC. It translates to CASNRMGDNYEQYF.

The chain couples TRBV28 to TRBJ1-5; no clear D. There are 16 residues in the CDR3. Per germline, CDR1 MDHEN and CDR2 SYDVKM. The ends were cut back, 1 base at V and 2 bases at J, with 12 bases in the middle. The CDR3 sequence is CASSLLSDRRNQPQHF. CDR3 sequence (DNA): TGTGCCAGCAGTTTATTATCAGACCGACGCAATCAGCCCCAGCATTTT.

This chain connects TRBV2 to TRBJ1-1; unclear D gene. The CDR3 spans 14 residues. Germline V gives CDR1 SNHLY, CDR2 FYNNEI. V was trimmed by 4 bases and J by 1 base, leaving 10 bases between them. CDR3 bases: TGTGCCAGCAGTGCCCGGACGGGGAACACTGAAGCTTTCTTT. Its protein is CASSARTGNTEAFF.

The sample holds one count of this clone. The V call is TRBV6-5, the J call TRBJ2-2; 7 bases fit TRBD1. CDR1 is MNHEY and CDR2 is SVGAGI in the germline V gene. This CDR3 is 13 amino acids long. Unmatched junction bases numbered 0, after V lost 4 bases and J lost 4 bases. CDR3 bases: TGTGCCAGCAGTTCAGGGGGCACCGGGGAGCTGTTTTTT. Residues: CASSSGGTGELFF.

The V gene is TRBV27, the J gene TRBJ2-7, with a tentative D call TRBD1 (6 bases). Trimming pared 2 bases from V and 2 bases from J, leaving 13 bases between. CDR1 is MNHEY, CDR2 SMNVEV, per germline (reference sequence). The CDR3 runs to 15 residues. CDR3 DNA: TGTGCCAGCAGTTTACGACAGGACCCACCCTACGAGCAGTACTTC. Protein product: CASSLRQDPPYEQYF.

The chain has TRBV4-1 and TRBJ2-1; no reliable D call. Germline V gene sequence: CDR1 MGHRA, CDR2 YSYEKL. Trimming removed 4 bases at V and 8 bases at J, with 24 bases between. The CDR3 sequence is 17 residues long. As DNA, the CDR3 is TGCGCCAGCAGCCTTACTGGACCCGGAGAAGTATCCTATGAGCAGTTCTTC. Protein sequence: CASSLTGPGEVSYEQFF.

Concerning this clone itself: The sample has other DNA sequences that encode this CDR3 too. V usage is TRBV6-6 and J usage is TRBJ1-4, with D perhaps TRBD1 (5 bases). Trimming took off 2 bases at V and 8 bases at J, with 9 bases between the two ends. The CDR3 runs to 13 residues. In germline, CDR1 is MNHNY, CDR2 SVGAGI (reference sequence). CDR3 DNA: TGTGCCAGCAGTTACAGGGGAGGAGAAAAACTGTTTTTT. It codes for CASSYRGGEKLFF.

The chain combines TRBV10-3 with TRBJ2-7; D gene ambiguous. The germline CDR1 and CDR2 sequences are ENHRY and SYGVKD. V lost 4 bases, J lost 0 bases, and 7 bases lay in between. The CDR3 length is 13 residues. Here the CDR3 DNA reads TGTGCCATCAGTGCTGAGATCTCCTACGAGCAGTACTTC. This sequence encodes CAISAEISYEQYF.

The rearrangement links TRBV9 to TRBJ2-3, with D unresolved. In germline, CDR1 is SGDLS, CDR2 YYNGEE. The CDR3 runs to 14 residues. V was clipped by 0 bases and J by 2 bases, with 7 bases between them. Written as DNA, the CDR3 is TGTGCCAGCAGCGTAGACCCAGCCACAGATACGCAGTATTTT. Translating it yields CASSVDPATDTQYF.

This clone appeared once. This chain connects TRBV27 to TRBJ1-5; D gene unclear. The ends were cut back, 0 bases at V and 6 bases at J, with 15 bases in the middle. The CDR3 has 16 amino acids. Germline values: CDR1 MNHEY, CDR2 SMNVEV (reference sequence). This chain's CDR3 is CASSLSIGGSGQPQHF. DNA for the CDR3: TGTGCCAGCAGTTTATCGATTGGAGGGTCTGGTCAGCCCCAGCATTTT.

This chain joins TRBV6-5 and TRBJ2-7; D is unresolved. V gave up 6 bases and J gave up 4 bases, with 16 bases separating them. CDR1 and CDR2 (germline): MNHEY, SVGAGI. The CDR3 runs to 14 residues. The CDR3 protein is CASRPRLDRYEQYF. The DNA of the CDR3 is TGTGCCAGCAGGCCCCGACTCGATCGGTACGAGCAGTACTTC.

The chain uses TRBV3-1 (or the pseudogene TRBV3-2) and TRBJ1-3; no definite D call. The germline gives CDR1 LGHDT, CDR2 YNNKEL (reference sequence). The germline V and J ends were trimmed by 2 bases and 0 bases, with 8 bases remaining between them. The CDR3 has 15 amino acids. Here the CDR3 DNA reads TGTGCCAGCAGCCAACGCCGGGGCTCTGGAAACACCATATATTTT. It yields the protein CASSQRRGSGNTIYF.

The gene calls are TRBV29-1 and TRBJ2-7; weak D call: TRBD1 (6 bases). This CDR3 comprises 13 residues. Germline values: CDR1 SQVTM, CDR2 ANQGSEA. V lost 2 bases to trimming and J lost 3 bases, with 11 bases between them. The CDR3 bases are TGCAGCGTTGAACCCGAGGACAGCTACGAGCAGTACTTC. Translating it yields CSVEPEDSYEQYF.

This chain uses TRBV5-6 with TRBJ1-2, with unresolved D. V lost 1 base to trimming and J lost 7 bases, with 14 bases between them. This CDR3 comprises 14 residues. Germline CDR1 is SGHDT and CDR2 is YYEEEE. CDR3 protein: CASSLLSVESGYTF. As DNA, the CDR3 is TGTGCCAGCAGCTTGCTGTCAGTCGAGAGTGGCTACACCTTC.

J is TRBJ2-7 and V is TRBV7-9; D is perhaps TRBD1 or TRBD2 (5 bases each). V lost 5 bases and J lost 6, with 20 bases in between. There are 15 residues in the CDR3. Germline V gives CDR1 SEHNR, CDR2 FQNEAQ (reference sequence). CDR3 loop: CASSSPPPGTGEQYF. The CDR3 region has the DNA TGTGCCAGCAGCAGCCCCCCTCCGGGGACGGGCGAGCAGTACTTC.

The rearrangement joins TRBV5-1 to TRBJ2-1; D unclear. Trimming removed 2 bases from V and 5 bases from J, with 14 bases in between. Per the germline V gene, CDR1 is SGHRS and CDR2 is YFSETQ. The CDR3 consists of 15 residues. This CDR3 is CASSLGLGWDNEQFF. The CDR3 region has the DNA TGCGCCAGCAGCTTAGGGCTAGGGTGGGACAATGAGCAGTTCTTC. Supplemented by reference TRBV5-1 and TRBJ2-1, the full variable domain reads KAGVTQTPRYLIKTRGQQVTLSCSPISGHRSVSWYQQTPGQGLQFLFEYFSETQRNKGNFPGRFSGRQFSNSRSEMNVSTLELGDSALYLCASSLGLGWDNEQFFGPGTRLTVL.

The chain is built from TRBV15 and TRBJ2-2; 8 bases line up with TRBD1. This CDR3 has 14 residues. V gave up 0 bases and J gave up 9 bases; unmatched junction bases: 3. CDR1 is LNHNV and CDR2 is YYDKDF in the germline V gene (reference sequence). Here the CDR3 DNA reads TGTGCCACCAGCAGAGAAGGACAGGGCCGGGAGCTGTTTTTT. Translation: CATSREGQGRELFF.

The chain links TRBV5-3 to TRBJ2-1; TRBD2 agrees at 9 bases. TRBV5-3 is sorted into the ORF group, with uncertain function. V shed 2 bases and J 7 bases; nucleotides not matched to a gene: 16. This CDR3 spans 18 amino acids. The CDR3 reads CARSFGTSGFRTGNEQFF. The CDR3 DNA reads as TGTGCCAGAAGCTTCGGCACTAGCGGGTTCCGAACGGGTAATGAGCAGTTCTTC.